The 28 T cell receptor beta chains listed next were all sequenced from one sample in a study of shared clonotypes between healthy human individuals. Clones were read by immunoSEQ multiplex PCR, and TCRdb kept only the in-frame ones, dropping some. The sample has 2 million to 2.5 million clones, approximately 94% seen once. The sequencing sample was made of naive CD4+ T cells sorted from blood. Indicated subset: CD45RA+ positively selected. The receptors stem from a man in his late teens or twenties in good health.

The chain links TRBV7-8 to TRBJ2-7; maybe TRBD2 (5 bases). CDR3 length: 16 residues. Germline lookup yields CDR1 SGHVS and CDR2 FQNEAQ. Trimming pared 1 base from V and 0 bases from J, leaving 13 bases between. CDR3 in amino acids: CASSLEAGVSSYEQYF. The CDR3 region has the DNA TGTGCCAGCAGCTTAGAAGCCGGGGTAAGCTCCTACGAGCAGTACTTC.

V gene TRBV6-5 combines with J gene TRBJ2-4; either TRBD1 or TRBD2 may supply D (5 bases each). Germline CDR1 MNHEY, CDR2 SVGAGI. The ends were cut back, 6 bases at V and 0 bases at J, with 12 bases in the middle. The CDR3 is 15 residues long. CDR3 nucleotides: TGTGCCAGCAGAACTAGGGACCTAGCCAAAAACATTCAGTACTTC. Amino acid sequence: CASRTRDLAKNIQYF.

The chain employs TRBV7-5 and TRBJ2-7. TRBV7-5 is deemed a pseudogene. This CDR3 is 14 amino acids long. This CDR3 is CARSLLTLSYEQYF. The CDR3 DNA reads TGTGCCAGAAGCTTACTTACCTTATCCTACGAGCAGTACTTC.

This sequence joins TRBV6-6 and TRBJ1-1; D perhaps matches TRBD1 (5 bases). The CDR3 has 15 residues. Trimming shortened V by 0 bases and J by 1 base, and 9 bases separated the two germline ends. Germline loops: CDR1 MNHNY, CDR2 SVGAGI (reference sequence). This CDR3 is CASSYSPGKNTEAFF. The CDR3 DNA reads as TGTGCCAGCAGTTACTCCCCAGGGAAGAACACTGAAGCTTTCTTT.

The chain uses TRBV4-1 and TRBJ2-3; 10 bases are a match to TRBD1. The CDR3 contains 16 residues. J lost 2 bases, V lost 0 bases, and 2 bases had no gene match. Germline V gene sequence: CDR1 MGHRA, CDR2 YSYEKL. The DNA for the CDR3 is TGCGCCAGCAGCCAAGAAGGGACAGGGGCCACAGATACGCAGTATTTT. Translating it yields CASSQEGTGATDTQYF.

The genes are TRBV7-9 and TRBJ2-3; D might be TRBD2 (5 bases). Germline V lookup: CDR1 SEHNR, CDR2 FQNEAQ (reference sequence). CDR3 size: 12 residues. V was clipped by 5 bases and J by 6 bases, with 9 bases between them. This chain's CDR3 is CASSLQRDTQYF. The CDR3 DNA reads as TGTGCCAGCAGCCTACAGCGGGATACGCAGTATTTT.

Only one count was recorded for this clone. This rearrangement joins TRBV7-2 to TRBJ2-1; 7 bases map to TRBD1. The germline gives CDR1 SGHTA, CDR2 FQGNSA. With V trimmed by 3 bases and J by 7 bases, 12 bases remained unmatched. This CDR3 has 16 amino acids. CDR3 sequence (DNA): TGTGCCAGCAGCTTTGGGGGACAGCGGATTTCGAATGAGCAGTTCTTC. It codes for CASSFGGQRISNEQFF.

This chain uses TRBV9 with TRBJ2-3, with 7 bases that match TRBD1. This CDR3 is 15 amino acids long. Per germline, CDR1 SGDLS and CDR2 YYNGEE. J was trimmed by 5 bases and V by 2 bases; bases with no gene match: 8. Here the CDR3 DNA reads TGTGCCAGCAGCGTGAGGGGGCCCGGAAGAGATACGCAGTATTTT. This sequence encodes CASSVRGPGRDTQYF.

The sample holds one count of this clone. The rearrangement uses TRBV19 and TRBJ2-7; D remains ambiguous. There are 13 residues in the CDR3. Germline assignment: CDR1 LNHDA and CDR2 SQIVND (reference sequence). V was trimmed by 4 bases and J by 3 bases, leaving 10 bases between them. The CDR3 coding sequence is TGTGCCAGTAGTAAGGGCCTGATCTACGAGCAGTACTTC. It translates to CASSKGLIYEQYF.

V is TRBV6-5 and J is TRBJ1-1; D possibly corresponds to TRBD1 (5 bases). Germline loops: CDR1 MNHEY, CDR2 SVGAGI. The CDR3 contains 13 residues. V shed 8 bases and J shed 3 bases, with 13 bases lying between them. The CDR3, as DNA: TGTGCCAGCGCCGTCACCAGGGACACTGAAGCTTTCTTT. Its protein product is CASAVTRDTEAFF.

This chain links TRBV5-1 with TRBJ2-7; TRBD1 aligns across 10 bases. V lost 4 bases, J lost 2 bases, and 6 bases stayed unmatched. CDR1 and CDR2 (germline): SGHRS, YFSETQ. The CDR3 is made up of 15 amino acids. DNA for the CDR3: TGCGCCAGCAGCCCAGGGACAGGGGAAACCTACGAGCAGTACTTC. This sequence encodes CASSPGTGETYEQYF.

J is TRBJ2-3 and V is TRBV4-1; 11 bases fit TRBD2. CDR1 and CDR2 from the germline V gene are MGHRA and YSYEKL. The V segment lost 8 bases and the J segment 4 bases; nucleotides outside the gene matches: 8. The CDR3 has 15 amino acids. The CDR3 sequence is CASSTSGSIADTQYF. Here the CDR3 DNA reads TGCGCCAGCTCCACTAGCGGGAGTATCGCAGATACGCAGTATTTT.

The chain links TRBV5-6 to TRBJ2-2; 8 bases are shared with TRBD2. Germline V gene lookup returns CDR1 SGHDT and CDR2 YYEEEE. There are 16 residues in the CDR3. The J segment lost 6 bases and the V segment lost 4 bases, leaving 11 bases of the junction unmatched. The CDR3 here is CASSLLAGFSPGELFF. CDR3 bases: TGTGCCAGCAGCCTTTTAGCGGGATTTAGCCCCGGGGAGCTGTTTTTT.

The gene calls are TRBV28 and TRBJ1-5; D might be TRBD1 (6 bases). Trimming removed 3 bases at V and 4 bases at J, with 16 bases between. Germline V CDR1 and CDR2: MDHEN, SYDVKM. The CDR3 sequence is 16 residues long. CDR3 region: CASSFQQGTGNQPQHF. DNA for the CDR3: TGTGCCAGCAGTTTTCAGCAGGGGACGGGGAATCAGCCCCAGCATTTT.

The V call is TRBV28, the J call TRBJ1-2; D unclear. CDR3 size: 11 residues. Germline V gene data show CDR1 as MDHEN and CDR2 as SYDVKM. Between the trimmed V and J ends, which lost 6 bases and 4 bases, there was a span of 6 bases. The CDR3 loop reads CASRNRYGYTF. DNA of the CDR3: TGTGCCAGCAGAAATCGCTATGGCTACACCTTC.

This chain links TRBV5-1 with TRBJ2-5, with TRBD1 matching 7 bases. Germline-derived CDR1 and CDR2 are SGHRS and YFSETQ. V was clipped by 7 bases and J by 4 bases; unmatched bases: 13. The CDR3 extends over 15 amino acids. CDR3 in amino acids: CASGRTGGLGETQYF. The CDR3 coding sequence is TGCGCCAGCGGAAGGACAGGAGGCCTTGGAGAGACCCAGTACTTC.

This clone was seen just once. This CDR3 is CASSLGTRSSYNEQFF. CDR3 nucleotides: TGTGCCAGCAGCTTAGGTACCAGAAGCTCCTACAATGAGCAGTTCTTC. The J gene is TRBJ2-1, the V gene TRBV11-2; D remains ambiguous. The CDR3 is 16 amino acids. The germline V gene has CDR1 SGHAT and CDR2 FQNNGV. Trimming removed 1 base from V and 0 bases from J, with 10 bases in between.

The CDR3 loop reads CAWSVPRTGRGLGTEAFF. The CDR3 DNA follows: TGTGCCTGGAGTGTACCCCGGACAGGGCGCGGTCTAGGCACTGAAGCTTTCTTT. The chain couples TRBV30 to TRBJ1-1, with 8 positions matching TRBD1. CDR1 GTSNPN and CDR2 SVGIG come from the germline V gene (reference sequence). Germline trimming cut 0 bases from V and 4 bases from J; bases unmatched to any gene: 16. The CDR3 has 18 amino acids.

The genes are TRBV6-5 and TRBJ2-2; D is unresolved. This CDR3 is built from 16 residues. CDR1 and CDR2 (germline): MNHEY, SVGAGI. Trimming took off 0 bases at V and 2 bases at J, with 10 bases between the two ends. In nucleotides, the CDR3 is TGTGCCAGCAGTTACTCGAGTACCGGAAACACCGGGGAGCTGTTTTTT. Encoded protein: CASSYSSTGNTGELFF.

This clone was seen a few times. V usage is TRBV14 and J usage is TRBJ1-3; weak D call: TRBD1 (5 bases). The germline V gene encodes CDR1 SGHDN and CDR2 FVKESK. There are 15 residues in the CDR3. With 1 base removed from V and 1 base from J, the gap between germline ends came to 8 bases. The CDR3 is CASSQVSGSGNTIYF. The CDR3 DNA reads TGTGCCAGCAGCCAAGTTTCAGGGTCTGGAAACACCATATATTTT.

For this clone: Within the sample, other DNA sequences also encode this same CDR3. The chain carries TRBV7-2 and TRBJ2-1; TRBD2 agrees at 7 bases. After removal of 0 bases from V and 3 bases from J, the junction contained 2 bases not matched to a gene. Germline V gene data show CDR1 as SGHTA and CDR2 as FQGNSA. This CDR3 comprises 15 residues. CDR3 sequence (DNA): TGTGCCAGCAGCTTAGCTAGCGGGTTCTACAATGAGCAGTTCTTC. It encodes CASSLASGFYNEQFF. The full variable domain, rest sourced from reference TRBV7-2 and TRBJ2-1, is GAGVSQSPSNKVTEKGKDVELRCDPISGHTALYWYRQSLGQGLEFLIYFQGNSAPDKSGLPSDRFSAERTGGSVSTLTIQRTQQEDSAVYLCASSLASGFYNEQFFGPGTRLTVL.

This clone was observed a single time. This chain links TRBV28 with TRBJ2-2; 11 nucleotides align to TRBD2. The germline V gene has CDR1 MDHEN and CDR2 SYDVKM. Trimming took 5 bases from V and 4 from J; bases not matched to a gene: 6. The CDR3 length is 16 residues. The CDR3 nucleotides read TGTGCCAGCAGTCCGCCGGGACTAGCGGCCACCGGGGAGCTGTTTTTT. Amino acids: CASSPPGLAATGELFF. Based on the CDR3 plus reference TRBV28 and TRBJ2-2, the full variable domain is DVKVTQSSRYLVKRTGEKVFLECVQDMDHENMFWYRQDPGLGLRLIYFSYDVKMKEKGDIPEGYSVSREKKERFSLILESASTNQTSMYLCASSPPGLAATGELFFGEGSRLTVL.

On this clone itself: Other DNA sequences from this sample encode an identical CDR3 as well. This sequence joins TRBV2 and TRBJ1-1; D gene ambiguous. CDR3 length: 13 residues. V lost 4 bases, J lost 1 base, and 7 bases lay in between. Looked up from germline, CDR1 is SNHLY and CDR2 is FYNNEI. The CDR3 sequence: CASSGQRNTEAFF. CDR3 bases: TGTGCCAGCAGTGGGCAGCGGAACACTGAAGCTTTCTTT.

The rearrangement joins TRBV7-9 to TRBJ2-5, with D possibly TRBD2 on 5 matching bases. With 6 bases removed from V and 5 bases from J, the gap between germline ends came to 7 bases. The length of the CDR3 is 11 residues. The germline V gene encodes CDR1 SEHNR and CDR2 FQNEAQ (reference sequence). CDR3 bases: TGTGCCAGCAGGGGCGGGGAGACCCAGTACTTC. Amino acid sequence: CASRGGETQYF.

As concerns this clone: In the same sample, other DNA sequences code for this CDR3. The J gene is TRBJ2-5, the V gene TRBV20-1, with D possibly being TRBD1 (6 bases). Germline V lookup: CDR1 DFQATT, CDR2 SNEGSKA (reference sequence). The CDR3 runs 11 residues. V was cut by 6 bases and J by 5 bases, with 10 bases left in between. CDR3 bases: TGCAGTGCGGCAGGGGAGGAGACCCAGTACTTC. Its protein product is CSAAGEETQYF.

To note about this clone: Other nucleotide sequences from this sample produce the same CDR3. The gene calls are TRBV5-1 and TRBJ1-3; D gene uncertain. Germline V gives CDR1 SGHRS, CDR2 YFSETQ. V dropped 0 bases and J dropped 4 bases, with 8 bases sitting between them. The CDR3 extends over 14 amino acids. CDR3 coding DNA: TGCGCCAGCAGCTTGGGTTCCTCCGGAAACACCATATATTTT. The encoded protein is CASSLGSSGNTIYF.

J is TRBJ1-5 and V is TRBV6-1, with no clear D. The V gene's germline CDR1 is MNHNS and CDR2 SASEGT. The CDR3 is 14 residues long. Between the trimmed V and J ends, which lost 1 base and 4 bases, there was a span of 8 bases. The CDR3 bases are TGTGCCAGCAGTGAAGACACTGGGAATCAGCCCCAGCATTTT. Encoded protein: CASSEDTGNQPQHF.

The chain is built from TRBV28 and TRBJ2-7; 8 bases are a match to TRBD1. The CDR3 runs to 15 residues. V gave up 5 bases and J gave up 4 bases; unmatched junction bases: 10. The germline V gene has CDR1 MDHEN and CDR2 SYDVKM. The CDR3 sequence: CASSPPGQDYYEQYF. The DNA for the CDR3 is TGTGCCAGCAGTCCACCGGGACAGGATTATTACGAGCAGTACTTC.